This T cell receptor beta chain is from a study of T cell changes during pregnancy in multiple sclerosis. Here immunoSEQ multiplex PCR was the method, and the copy in TCRdb shows in-frame clones only, minus some. The data contain approximately 50,000 clones, approximately 92% of them singletons. The sequencing used CD4+ T cells from peripheral blood mononuclear cells, collected after pregnancy. This clonotype was sampled from a female donor with multiple sclerosis, enrolled in a pregnancy study.

The CDR3 protein is CAISDPTGGKYEQYF. The CDR3 DNA sequence: TGTGCCATCAGTGACCCAACAGGGGGCAAGTACGAGCAGTACTTC. This chain joins TRBV10-3 and TRBJ2-7; 9 nucleotides align to TRBD1. The V gene end was trimmed by 3 bases and the J gene end by 4 bases; junction bases not matched to a gene: 7. Germline CDR1 is ENHRY and CDR2 is SYGVKD. This CDR3 region has 15 residues.